The T cell receptor (beta chain) under discussion was sequenced for a study of shared clonotypes between healthy human individuals. Naivety among CD8 cells was defined by CD45RO negativity and positive CCR7 selection, thereby excluding terminally differentiated effector memory CD45RA+ cells. Data came from immunoSEQ multiplex PCR; TCRdb stores just in-frame clones and leaves some out. The sample consists of approximately 810,000 clones, around 93% of them appearing once. V lost 4 bases and J 3 bases, leaving 4 bases between the germline ends. The germline V gene has CDR1 GTSNPN and CDR2 SVGIG (reference sequence). CDR3 size: 11 residues.

Sequencing was performed on naive CD8+ T cells sorted from blood. The chain is built from TRBV30 and TRBJ2-1; D not resolved. The source is a young man in good health. CDR3: CAWILYNEQFF. In nucleotides, the CDR3 is TGTGCCTGGATCCTCTACAATGAGCAGTTCTTC.